This is a list of T cell receptor beta chains from one sample in a study of T cell responses to AZD1222 COVID-19 vaccine. Here immunoSEQ multiplex PCR was the method, and the copy in TCRdb shows in-frame clones only, minus some. The table lists about 70,000 clones, less than 85% of them singletons. The sequences come from peripheral blood, collected on day 0 of AZD1222 vaccination. These TCRs come from an adult in good health. CDR3s include the opening cysteine and the closing phenylalanine or tryptophan. D genes are given only for firm matches. The listing skips clone size in some rows; elsewhere it reads once, few, many or a size class.

TRBJ1-1 | . | . | TRBV6-6 | TGTGCCAGCAGTTACTCAACAGGGCAGAACACTGAAGCTTTCTTT | CASSYSTGQNTEAFF
TRBJ2-3 | few | . | TRBV21-1 | TGTGCCAGCAGCCCATGGAAAGAGGCAGATACGCAGTATTTT | CASSPWKEADTQYF
TRBJ1-5 | . | . | TRBV27 | TGTGCCAGCAGTGCCCGGGACATATATCAGCCCCAGCATTTT | CASSARDIYQPQHF
TRBJ1-2 | . | . | TRBV2 | TGTGCCAGCAGTGAAGGGTGGGGACTGGCCGGCTACACCTTC | CASSEGWGLAGYTF
TRBJ2-5 | . | TRBD2 | TRBV11-2 | TGTGCCAGCAGCTTTAATCGAGCGGGAGGTGGAGAGACCCAGTACTTC | CASSFNRAGGGETQYF
TRBJ2-1 | . | . | TRBV3-1/TRBV3-2 | TGTGCCAGCAGCCTACCACCCAATGAGCAGTTCTTC | CASSLPPNEQFF
TRBJ2-2 | . | TRBD1 | TRBV6-5 | TGTGCCAGCAGCTATAGACAGGGGAACACCGGGGAGCTGTTTTTT | CASSYRQGNTGELFF
TRBJ1-1 | . | . | TRBV6-4 | TGTGCCAGCAGTGCCCCGGGGAGTGAAGCTTTCTTT | CASSAPGSEAFF
TRBJ2-3 | . | . | TRBV7-3 | TGTGCCAGCAGCTTAGGGGGCCCGCCTTCAGATACGCAGTATTTT | CASSLGGPPSDTQYF
TRBJ1-5 | . | . | TRBV19 | TGTGCCAGTAGTATAAACGGGTTCAATCAGCCCCAGCATTTT | CASSINGFNQPQHF
TRBJ1-1 | . | . | TRBV18 | TGTGCCAGCTCACCCACCTTTGAGGCTGAAGCTTTCTTT | CASSPTFEAEAFF
TRBJ2-1 | . | TRBD1 | TRBV12-3/TRBV12-4 | TGTGCCAGCAGCAGGACAGGGGTCAATGAGCAGTTCTTC | CASSRTGVNEQFF
TRBJ1-1 | few | . | TRBV6-1 | TGTGCCAGCAGTGAGAGGTGGAGAGATGAAGCTTTCTTT | CASSERWRDEAFF
TRBJ2-1 | . | . | TRBV6-6 | TGTGCCAGCAGTTACACCGGAGGGCCAGGCAACAATGAGCAGTTCTTC | CASSYTGGPGNNEQFF